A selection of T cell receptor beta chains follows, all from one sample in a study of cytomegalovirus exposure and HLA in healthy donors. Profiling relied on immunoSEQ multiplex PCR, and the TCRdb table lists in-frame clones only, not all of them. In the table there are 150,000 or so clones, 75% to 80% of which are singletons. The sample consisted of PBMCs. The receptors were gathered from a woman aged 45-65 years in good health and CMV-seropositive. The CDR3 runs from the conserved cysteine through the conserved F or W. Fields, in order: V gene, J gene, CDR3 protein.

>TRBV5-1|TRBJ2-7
CASSPGGTRKQYF
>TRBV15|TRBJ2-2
CATSRGGGTGELFF
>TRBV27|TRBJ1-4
CASSFRTFEKLFF
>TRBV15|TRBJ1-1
CATSRAGWTEAFF
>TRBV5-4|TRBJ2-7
CASSPGSPSYEQYF
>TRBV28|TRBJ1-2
CASRGINYGYTF
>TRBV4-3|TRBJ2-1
CASSQGLALLRTNNEQFF
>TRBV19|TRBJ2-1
CASRGLAGKCFF
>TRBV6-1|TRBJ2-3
CASTGLAQGGDTQYF
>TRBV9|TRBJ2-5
CASSADGLAAPFEPQYF